This TCR beta chain was retrieved from a study of blood T cell repertoires in COVID-19. Using immunoSEQ multiplex PCR, the repertoire was profiled, and TCRdb retains in-frame clones only, with some absent. The profile covers roughly 80,000 clones, with 90% to 95% appearing a single time and 2.6% taken by the ten largest. CDR3 length equals 15 residues. Trimming shortened V by 1 base and J by 2 bases, and 6 bases separated the two germline ends. Germline V CDR1 and CDR2: MNHNY, SVGAGI (reference sequence). Sequencing used peripheral blood. The chain uses TRBV6-6 and TRBJ1-6; D is undetermined. This receptor was identified in a middle-aged man with COVID-19, enrolled during active disease. CDR3 DNA sequence: TGTGCCAGCAGTTACTTGACAACCTATAATTCACCCCTCCACTTT. It is translated as CASSYLTTYNSPLHF.